This T cell receptor beta chain came from a study of blood T cell repertoires in COVID-19. This table comes from immunoSEQ multiplex PCR, and its TCRdb copy is limited to in-frame clones, with some not included. The sample gives fewer than 400,000 clones, roughly 86% of which show up once; about 3% is in the top ten. The sample was peripheral blood. The TCR originated in a human donor in a cohort sampled during active COVID-19.

CDR3 nucleotides: TGTGCCAGTAGTGCCCTTGGGAGGGATCAGCCCCAGCATTTT. This translates into CASSALGRDQPQHF. This chain connects TRBV19 to TRBJ1-5; D ambiguous. The V end lost 5 bases, the J end lost 5 bases, and 13 bases lay between the germline ends. The CDR3 extends over 14 amino acids. Germline-derived CDR1 and CDR2 are LNHDA and SQIVND (reference sequence).